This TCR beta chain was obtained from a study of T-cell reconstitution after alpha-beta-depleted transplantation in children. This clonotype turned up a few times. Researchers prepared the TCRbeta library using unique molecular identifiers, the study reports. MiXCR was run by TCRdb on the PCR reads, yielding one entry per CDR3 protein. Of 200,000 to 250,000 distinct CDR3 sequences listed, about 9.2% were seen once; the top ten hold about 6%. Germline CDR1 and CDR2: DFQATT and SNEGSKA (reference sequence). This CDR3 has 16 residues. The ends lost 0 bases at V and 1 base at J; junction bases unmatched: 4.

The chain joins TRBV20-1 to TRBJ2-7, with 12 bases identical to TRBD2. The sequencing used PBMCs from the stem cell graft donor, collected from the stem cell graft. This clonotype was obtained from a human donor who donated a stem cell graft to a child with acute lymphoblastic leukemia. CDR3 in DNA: TGCAGTGCTAGAGATAATGGACTAGCGGGATCCTACGAGCAGTACTTC. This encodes CSARDNGLAGSYEQYF.